A selection of T cell receptor beta chains follows, all from one sample in a study of T cell repertoires in cytomegalovirus infection. TCRdb fed the reads into MiXCR, producing one record per CDR3 protein. Altogether about 120,000 distinct CDR3 sequences are present, around 30% being singletons, with the ten largest covering 41%. These receptors have no identified antigens. The material sequenced was CD8+ T cells from cultured PBMCs, taken from culture after CMV antigen stimulation. These receptors were collected from a human donor in good health (CMV status not recorded). Some clones in this sample may be carry-over from other donors' samples. Both conserved end residues are part of each CDR3. Each record gives: clone size, V gene, J gene, CDR3 protein. Rows may omit the clone size; those that give it use once, few, many or a size class.

clone size: few; V gene: TRBV11-2; J gene: TRBJ2-3; CDR3 protein: CASTVYRDTDTQYF
clone size: few; V gene: TRBV29-1; J gene: TRBJ2-7; CDR3 protein: CSVGLRQGISYEQYF
clone size: many; V gene: TRBV19; J gene: TRBJ1-5; CDR3 protein: CASSTLGIQPQHF
clone size: few; V gene: TRBV6-6; J gene: TRBJ2-7; CDR3 protein: CASTYRVDDEQYF
clone size: .; V gene: TRBV7-6; J gene: TRBJ2-7; CDR3 protein: CASSPLHGASSYEQYF
clone size: .; V gene: TRBV2; J gene: TRBJ2-7; CDR3 protein: CASSVGTADSSYEQYF
clone size: .; V gene: TRBV9; J gene: TRBJ2-1; CDR3 protein: CASSGRGYTGSEQFF
clone size: .; V gene: TRBV6-5; J gene: TRBJ2-3; CDR3 protein: CASSSRGGVNTDFATLAQYF
clone size: .; V gene: TRBV5-3; J gene: TRBJ1-5; CDR3 protein: CASSTGQEQPQHF
clone size: .; V gene: TRBV27; J gene: TRBJ1-4; CDR3 protein: CASSTGQAYGEKLFF
clone size: few; V gene: TRBV7-2; J gene: TRBJ2-5; CDR3 protein: CASSSNLGLGLETQYF
clone size: many; V gene: TRBV19; J gene: TRBJ2-1; CDR3 protein: CASSIGRRGDYNEQFF
clone size: many; V gene: TRBV2; J gene: TRBJ1-5; CDR3 protein: CASSEAWSNQPQHF
clone size: .; V gene: TRBV19; J gene: TRBJ1-1; CDR3 protein: CASSIGYPAGNTEAFF
clone size: many; V gene: TRBV7-2; J gene: TRBJ2-7; CDR3 protein: CASTMASGNYEQYF
clone size: .; V gene: TRBV15; J gene: TRBJ2-1; CDR3 protein: CATSREGAEQFF
clone size: few; V gene: TRBV7-6; J gene: TRBJ2-5; CDR3 protein: CASSLGGGRKTQYF
clone size: .; V gene: TRBV27; J gene: TRBJ2-7; CDR3 protein: CASSPDFGLVPHEQYF
clone size: .; V gene: TRBV7-2; J gene: TRBJ2-1; CDR3 protein: CASSGWLAGGHDEQFF
clone size: .; V gene: TRBV4-3; J gene: TRBJ1-3; CDR3 protein: CASSQDGPRTTFGNTIYF
clone size: .; V gene: TRBV4-1; J gene: TRBJ1-2; CDR3 protein: CASSQDKQGSGYGYTF
clone size: many; V gene: TRBV4-1; J gene: TRBJ1-2; CDR3 protein: CASSQEGRVLPNYGYTF
clone size: few; V gene: TRBV7-8; J gene: TRBJ2-3; CDR3 protein: CASSFPGGPGDTQYF
clone size: .; V gene: TRBV7-8; J gene: TRBJ1-5; CDR3 protein: CASSLGRQGSQPQHF
clone size: many; V gene: TRBV7-9; J gene: TRBJ2-7; CDR3 protein: CASSLVLTGADEQYF
clone size: many; V gene: TRBV6-1; J gene: TRBJ1-5; CDR3 protein: CASRPLGGNQPQHF